This T cell receptor (beta chain) was identified in a study of blood T cell repertoires in COVID-19. The CDR3 contains 13 residues. The ends were cut back, 8 bases at V and 7 bases at J, with 15 bases in the middle. The germline gives CDR1 SGHKS, CDR2 YYEKEE (reference sequence). As originally analysed: Reference gene primer amplification yielded estimated nucleated cell counts. Repertoires were generated with immunoSEQ multiplex PCR, while TCRdb's copy carries only in-frame clones and drops some. V, J and clone size are taken as reported in that table, and D and trimming were inferred from the DNA itself. Of approximately 300,000 clones in the sample, 90% were seen once.

This sequence originates from a woman in her 30s who had been exposed to COVID-19. Sequencing was performed on PBMCs or T cells enriched from blood (not recorded which). V gene TRBV5-5 combines with J gene TRBJ1-4, with TRBD1 as a possible D gene (5 bases). The chain's CDR3 is CASSYGRAEKLFF. DNA of the CDR3: TGTGCCAGTTCATACGGCAGGGCTGAAAAACTGTTTTTT.